Listed below are T cell receptor beta chains from one sample, sequenced in a study of tumor-infiltrating lymphocytes in oesophageal squamous cell carcinoma. TCRdb reprocessed the PCR reads via MiXCR and lists one record per CDR3 protein. This table has more than 10,000 distinct CDR3 sequences, 45% to 65% appearing once. Sequenced input: esophageal tumor tissue. Receptors were obtained from a male donor with esophageal squamous cell carcinoma. CDR3s include the opening cysteine and the closing phenylalanine or tryptophan. D genes are given only for firm matches. A row's size may be missing; if present it is once, few, many or a size class.

v_call	d_call	cdr3_length	j_call	clone_size	cdr3_nt	cdr3_aa
TRBV10-2	-	13	TRBJ2-5	-	TGCGCCAGCAGTGGGACCACTAAAGAGACCCAGTACTTC	CASSGTTKETQYF
TRBV7-2	-	15	TRBJ2-5	few	TGTGCCAGCAGCTTGGTCAGAGGGGGAGGGGAGACCCAGTACTTC	CASSLVRGGGETQYF
TRBV7-6	-	13	TRBJ2-5	-	TGTGCCAGCAGCTTATTCCTCCAAGAGACCCAGTACTTC	CASSLFLQETQYF
TRBV6-8	-	10	TRBJ2-7	-	TGTGCCAGCGGAGACTACGAGCAGTACTTC	CASGDYEQYF
TRBV7-2	TRBD2	15	TRBJ2-1	-	TGTGCCAGCAGCTACAAGCGGGAGGGCCGTTATGAGCAGTTCTTC	CASSYKREGRYEQFF
TRBV7-9	TRBD1	15	TRBJ1-6	medium-sized	TGTGCCAGCAGCGCACAGGGGGCGGATAATTCACCCCTCCACTTT	CASSAQGADNSPLHF
TRBV11-3	-	14	TRBJ2-2	many	TGTGCCAGCAACTTAGGGGTGGACACCGGGGAGCTGTTTTTT	CASNLGVDTGELFF
TRBV12-5	-	14	TRBJ2-5	-	TGTGCTAGTGGTTTGTCAGGGACACAAGAGACCCAGTACTTC	CASGLSGTQETQYF
TRBV7-6	-	15	TRBJ2-3	-	TGTGCCAGCACCCAGATAACAGGGAGCACAGATACGCAGTATTTT	CASTQITGSTDTQYF
TRBV7-9	TRBD2	16	TRBJ2-1	medium-sized	TGTGCCAGCGCCCCGGATAGCGGGGGGGGAAACAATGAGCAGTTCTTC	CASAPDSGGGNNEQFF
TRBV7-7	-	14	TRBJ2-5	-	TGTGCCAGCAGCTTAAACGGGCGGGGAGAGACCCAGTACTTC	CASSLNGRGETQYF
TRBV7-2	-	14	TRBJ2-6	few	TGTGCCAGCAGCTTAATCGCTGGGGCCAACGTCCTGACTTTC	CASSLIAGANVLTF
TRBV27	-	13	TRBJ1-1	-	TGTGCCAGCAGTTTACGTAGGCTCACTGAAGCTTTCTTT	CASSLRRLTEAFF
TRBV6-2/TRBV6-3	-	12	TRBJ2-5	-	TGTGCCAGCAGCGATGGTCCCCGGACCCAGTACTTC	CASSDGPRTQYF
TRBV24-1	-	14	TRBJ1-4	-	TGTGCCACCAGTGATACCTACAGTGGTGAAAAACTGTTTTTT	CATSDTYSGEKLFF
TRBV7-2	-	15	TRBJ2-4	-	TGTGCCAGCAGCCCCCGCCAGGGAGCCAAAAACATTCAGTACTTC	CASSPRQGAKNIQYF
TRBV5-1	TRBD2	15	TRBJ2-3	-	TGCGCCAGCAGCACGGGGGGACCCCAACTAGATACGCAGTATTTT	CASSTGGPQLDTQYF
TRBV7-9	-	16	TRBJ2-1	many	TGTGCCAGCAGCTCCTGGACAGTGAGCTCCTACAATGAGCAGTTCTTC	CASSSWTVSSYNEQFF
TRBV11-2	-	12	TRBJ2-7	-	TGTGCCAGCAGCCCGCAGGCCTACGAGCAGTACTTC	CASSPQAYEQYF
TRBV7-4	TRBD2	16	TRBJ2-3	-	TGTGCCAGCAGCCAAACAGCGGGGGGGAGCACAGATACGCAGTATTTT	CASSQTAGGSTDTQYF
TRBV6-5	TRBD1	15	TRBJ2-1	few	TGTGCCAGCAGTTTCCGGGACAGACGGGCCGGTACGCAGTTCTTC	CASSFRDRRAGTQFF
TRBV9	TRBD2	18	TRBJ2-1	few	TGTGCCAGCAGCGCCCGTGGGGGGACTAGCGGAGGCTACAATGAGCAGTTCTTC	CASSARGGTSGGYNEQFF